These 32 T cell receptor beta chains originate from one sample sequenced in a study of molecular identifiers for immune sequencing clone quantification listed by TCRdb under 2018. Receptor libraries were prepared by PCR. Instrument on record: Illumina HiSeq 4000. TCRdb reanalyzed the raw reads on its own, using fastp at Q25 for trimming and MiXCR for clone calling, and kept in-frame beta chains. Each entry is one CDR3 protein sequence, shown with its most common DNA and genes. The sample table holds 60,000 to 80,000 distinct CDR3 sequences, of which approximately 17% were seen once. The ten largest clonotypes hold about 1.4% of the sample. Sequencing used naive CD8+ T cells from blood, with Jurkat cell RNA spiked in. What this sample's cell subset or site label stands for: FACS-sorted CD8+CD4-CCR7+CD45RA+ naive T cells. The source is a human donor in good health. Some libraries in this study had Jurkat cell RNA spiked in.

This clonotype was counted many times. CDR3 nucleotide sequence: TGCAGTGCTAGAGGGGGACTAGCGGGCCTCTACGAGCAGTACTTC. It codes for CSARGGLAGLYEQYF. The chain joins TRBV20-1 to TRBJ2-7; 12 bases match TRBD2. Germline V gene lookup returns CDR1 DFQATT and CDR2 SNEGSKA (reference sequence). The J segment lost 3 bases and the V segment lost 1 base, leaving 4 bases of the junction unmatched. The CDR3 runs to 15 residues.

This clonotype appeared many times. This CDR3 is CASSRGTGAGEQYF. Written as DNA, the CDR3 is TGTGCCAGCTCGAGGGGGACAGGGGCGGGCGAGCAGTACTTC. The rearrangement uses TRBV7-9 and TRBJ2-7, with TRBD1 matching 10 bases. Trimming removed 8 bases from V and 6 bases from J; junction bases left unmatched: 10. Per germline, CDR1 SEHNR and CDR2 FQNEAQ (reference sequence). This CDR3 is 14 amino acids long.

This clonotype was found a few times. V is TRBV27 and J is TRBJ1-1; possible D gene TRBD1, 5 bases. From germline, CDR1 is MNHEY and CDR2 SMNVEV (reference sequence). V was cut by 4 bases and J by 3 bases, with 12 bases left in between. CDR3 length: 14 amino acids. The CDR3 sequence is CASSWGEGYTEAFF. DNA of the CDR3: TGTGCCAGCAGTTGGGGGGAGGGATACACTGAAGCTTTCTTT.

This clonotype showed up just a few times. A much bigger clone sits one base away, suggesting this may be a read error. The chain recombines TRBV11-3 with TRBJ2-4, with TRBD1 matching 7 bases. The CDR3 extends over 16 amino acids. Germline assignment: CDR1 SGHNT and CDR2 YENEEA. DNA for the CDR3: TGTGCCGGCAGCCCGCGACAGGGAGTAGCCAAAAACATTCAGTACTTC. This codes for CAGSPRQGVAKNIQYF.

On this clonotype itself: A read error may be the cause here, since a much bigger clone is one base away. The chain has TRBV12-3 or TRBV12-4 and TRBJ2-2; 7 nucleotides line up with TRBD2. Unmatched junction bases numbered 8, after V lost 4 bases and J lost 0 bases. This CDR3 contains 17 residues. The CDR3 bases are TGTGCCAGCAGTTCACCTACTAGCGAGTCGAACACCGGGGAGCTGTTTTTT. This gives the protein CASSSPTSESNTGELFF.

A remark on this clonotype: Given a much more abundant clone one base away, this may be a read error. This chain connects TRBV27 to TRBJ1-5; 7 positions agree with TRBD1. Germline V gene sequence: CDR1 MNHEY, CDR2 SMNVEV (reference sequence). The length of the CDR3 is 20 residues. CDR3 residues: CASRLLMPGGLFGSNQPQHF. The CDR3 DNA is TGTGCCAGCAGGTTATTGATGCCAGGGGGTCTTTTCGGTAGCAATCAGCCCCAGCATTTT.

This clonotype was found many times. This rearrangement joins TRBV30 to TRBJ2-5; the D call may be TRBD1 or TRBD2 (6 bases each). Germline values: CDR1 GTSNPN, CDR2 SVGIG (reference sequence). Trimming stripped 0 bases from V and 5 bases from J, with 19 bases between. This CDR3 has 16 residues. The CDR3 bases are TGTGCCTGGAGTGTATTATCCGGGGGCCTGCGGGAGACCCAGTACTTC. Translating it yields CAWSVLSGGLRETQYF.

This clonotype was counted a few times. This sequence joins TRBV6-2 or TRBV6-3 and TRBJ1-5; D gene ambiguous. The V and J ends lost 4 bases and 3 bases respectively, with 10 bases between them. The CDR3 is made up of 14 amino acids. CDR1 is MNHEY, CDR2 SVGEGT, per germline. CDR3: CASSSSGPNQPQHF. CDR3 coding DNA: TGTGCCAGCAGTTCCTCGGGCCCCAATCAGCCCCAGCATTTT.

This clonotype was seen at least ten times. The V gene is TRBV9, the J gene TRBJ2-3; no definite D call. The CDR3 contains 15 residues. Per germline, CDR1 SGDLS and CDR2 YYNGEE. The germline V and J ends were trimmed by 5 bases and 7 bases, with 20 bases remaining between them. CDR3 in amino acids: CASRPDWGTTYTQYF. CDR3 nucleotide sequence: TGTGCCAGCAGACCTGACTGGGGAACTACCTATACGCAGTATTTT.

This clonotype showed up many times. The chain has TRBV6-2 or TRBV6-3 and TRBJ2-7; the match to TRBD2 covers 15 bases. The CDR3 is 14 amino acids. V lost 6 bases, J lost 7 bases, and 4 bases stayed unmatched. Germline lookup yields CDR1 MNHEY and CDR2 SVGEGT. CDR3 nucleotides: TGTGCCAGCAGAGGACTAGCGGGAGGGCGGGAGCAGTACTTC. This codes for CASRGLAGGREQYF.

Turning to this clonotype: A much larger clone is a single base away; this may be a read error. V and J are TRBV1 and TRBJ2-3; TRBD2, as called in the table, went unchecked against the DNA. TRBV1 is a pseudogene locus. This CDR3 region has 15 residues. The DNA for the CDR3 is TGCACCAGCAGCCAAGATCCTTGGAGCGGGGGAGCGCAGTATTTT. This sequence encodes CTSSQDPWSGGAQYF.

The chain links TRBV2 to TRBJ1-6; 7 nucleotides match TRBD1. V shed 7 bases and J 8 bases; nucleotides not matched to a gene: 11. Per the germline V gene, CDR1 is SNHLY and CDR2 is FYNNEI. CDR3 size: 15 residues. The CDR3: CASKESGGSYSPLHF. As DNA, the CDR3 is TGTGCCAGCAAAGAATCAGGGGGTTCGTATTCACCCCTCCACTTT.

This chain connects TRBV27 to TRBJ2-1, with D perhaps given as TRBD1 or TRBD2 (5 bases each). The CDR3 consists of 15 residues. Germline lookup yields CDR1 MNHEY and CDR2 SMNVEV (reference sequence). V dropped 0 bases and J dropped 7 bases, with 13 bases sitting between them. This CDR3 is CASSLSGARLNEQFF. The CDR3 bases are TGTGCCAGCAGTTTATCCGGGGCGCGATTGAATGAGCAGTTCTTC.

This clonotype occurred a few times. The chain carries TRBV12-5 and TRBJ2-2; 8 nucleotides match TRBD2. CDR1 is LGHNT, CDR2 FRNRAP, per germline. The CDR3 totals 16 residues. Germline trimming cut 3 bases from V and 4 bases from J; bases unmatched to any gene: 7. The CDR3 coding sequence is TGTGCTAGTGGTTTTTCCACGGGAGGGCTCACCGGGGAGCTGTTTTTT. Translation: CASGFSTGGLTGELFF.

This clonotype was counted at least ten times. This rearrangement joins TRBV11-2 to TRBJ2-3, with D tentatively TRBD2 (6 bases). The CDR3 length is 14 residues. Germline V lookup: CDR1 SGHAT, CDR2 FQNNGV. V was trimmed by 1 base and J by 4 bases, leaving 9 bases between them. In nucleotides, the CDR3 is TGTGCCAGCAGCTTAGCCGGGAGCGCAGATACGCAGTATTTT. This encodes CASSLAGSADTQYF.

The CDR3 DNA reads TGCAGCGACGCTAGGACAGGGATTGAGGGCTACACCTTC. It encodes CSDARTGIEGYTF. The genes are TRBV29-1 and TRBJ1-2, with 8 positions matching TRBD1. The V gene end was trimmed by 7 bases and the J gene end by 8 bases; junction bases not matched to a gene: 12. Germline-derived CDR1 and CDR2 are SQVTM and ANQGSEA. This CDR3 has 13 amino acids.

The CDR3 sequence is CASSSGTAPYEQYF. CDR3 bases: TGTGCCAGCAGCTCCGGGACAGCTCCCTACGAGCAGTACTTC. V and J are TRBV7-6 and TRBJ2-7, with TRBD1 matching over 7 bases. The length of the CDR3 is 14 residues. Germline values: CDR1 SGHVS, CDR2 FNYEAQ. Trimming at V came to 4 bases and at J to 2 bases, leaving 5 bases not matched to a gene.

In its sample, this clonotype was seen many times. The chain has TRBV5-1 and TRBJ1-5; 7 bases line up with TRBD1. The trim removed 1 base at V and 2 bases at J, leaving 3 bases unmatched. Germline lookup yields CDR1 SGHRS and CDR2 YFSETQ. This CDR3 has 15 residues. The CDR3 loop is CASSLYTGGNQPQHF. In DNA, the CDR3 is TGCGCCAGCAGCTTGTATACAGGGGGCAATCAGCCCCAGCATTTT.

Remarks on this clonotype: A much larger clone lies one base from this, so it may be a read error. This CDR3 is missing its conserved last phenylalanine or tryptophan, likely due to a read error. CDR3 nucleotides: TGTGCCAGCAGCGTCCCGACCCACAATGAGCAGTTCCTC. Translating gives CASSVPTHNEQFL. V usage is TRBV9 and J usage is TRBJ2-1; D remains unclear. Germline values: CDR1 SGDLS, CDR2 YYNGEE. V was pared by 2 bases and J by 5 bases, with 8 bases between. This CDR3 is 13 amino acids long.

This clonotype has at least ten counts. This sequence joins TRBV6-5 and TRBJ1-2; D remains ambiguous. Trimming took 2 bases from V and 2 from J, leaving 18 bases between them. This CDR3 has 17 residues. Germline V gives CDR1 MNHEY, CDR2 SVGAGI. The CDR3 bases are TGTGCCAGCAGTTACAGACGGATTCCACCCCTCAACTATGGCTACACCTTC. This translates into CASSYRRIPPLNYGYTF.

This clonotype was counted many times. The V gene is TRBV12-3 or TRBV12-4, the J gene TRBJ2-5; no clear D gene. Between the trimmed V and J ends, which lost 6 bases and 1 base, there was a span of 9 bases. The CDR3 runs 13 residues. In nucleotides, the CDR3 is TGTGCCAGCAGGCCGGAAATCCAAGAGACCCAGTACTTC. The encoded protein is CASRPEIQETQYF.

This clonotype was seen many times. The chain carries TRBV20-1 and TRBJ2-2; D not resolved. Trimming removed 3 bases from V and 3 bases from J, with 11 bases in between. CDR3 length: 14 residues. Germline V gene sequence: CDR1 DFQATT, CDR2 SNEGSKA (reference sequence). The CDR3 spells CSASLGSDTGELFF. DNA of the CDR3: TGCAGTGCTAGTCTTGGGTCCGACACCGGGGAGCTGTTTTTT.

In its sample, this clonotype was seen many times. The chain uses TRBV5-6 and TRBJ2-3; 12 bases map to TRBD2. The CDR3 runs 17 residues. CDR1 SGHDT and CDR2 YYEEEE come from the germline V gene. J gave up 2 bases and V 4 bases, and 8 bases lay outside the gene matches. The chain's CDR3 is CASSLMGLAGYTDTQYF. In DNA form, the CDR3 reads TGTGCCAGCAGCCTCATGGGACTAGCGGGTTACACAGATACGCAGTATTTT.

Comments on this clonotype: This may come from a read error, since a much larger clone is one base off. The rearrangement joins TRBV4-1 to TRBJ1-1; D not resolved. Germline V CDR1 and CDR2: MGHRA, YSYEKL. The germline V and J ends were trimmed by 1 base and 4 bases, with 13 bases remaining between them. The CDR3 length is 15 residues. The CDR3 protein is CASSQGPQLGTEAFF. CDR3 DNA sequence: TGCGCCAGCAGCCAAGGTCCCCAATTGGGCACTGAAGCTTTCTTT.

The CDR3 region is CASSLAVVAGDIGEQFF. In DNA, the CDR3 is TGTGCCAGCAGCTTAGCGGTGGTGGCGGGAGATATCGGTGAGCAGTTCTTC. The V and J genes are TRBV7-9 and TRBJ2-1, with 7 bases matching TRBD2. The CDR3 is 17 amino acids. V gave up 0 bases and J gave up 9 bases; unmatched junction bases: 14. Per germline, CDR1 SEHNR and CDR2 FQNEAQ (reference sequence).

Many counts were recorded for this clonotype. The chain joins TRBV6-2 or TRBV6-3 to TRBJ2-5; 8 bases are shared with TRBD1. The V gene end was trimmed by 6 bases and the J gene end by 0 bases; junction bases not matched to a gene: 0. Germline loops: CDR1 MNHEY, CDR2 SVGEGT. This CDR3 is 13 amino acids long. CDR3 in amino acids: CASRTGDQETQYF. The CDR3 region has the DNA TGTGCCAGCAGGACAGGGGACCAAGAGACCCAGTACTTC.

This clonotype was seen at least ten times. V usage is TRBV27 and J usage is TRBJ1-1; D is possibly TRBD1 (6 bases). The V gene's germline CDR1 is MNHEY and CDR2 SMNVEV (reference sequence). Trimming stripped 6 bases from V and 3 bases from J, with 23 bases between. The CDR3 extends over 17 amino acids. DNA for the CDR3: TGTGCCAGCAGAAGAAGGGGCCCAGGGGCATGGGACACTGAAGCTTTCTTT. Amino acids: CASRRRGPGAWDTEAFF.

In its sample, this clonotype was seen many times. The V gene is TRBV15, the J gene TRBJ2-2; 7 bases match TRBD2. CDR1 is LNHNV, CDR2 YYDKDF, per germline (reference sequence). Unmatched junction bases numbered 16, after V lost 9 bases and J lost 6 bases. CDR3 length: 16 residues. CDR3 bases: TGTGCCACTAAAAAGGTTGGGCGGGGAGGGCCCGGGGAGCTGTTTTTT. Translated, it gives CATKKVGRGGPGELFF.

In this sample, this clonotype turned up many times. This rearrangement joins TRBV11-2 to TRBJ2-4, with 7 nucleotides matching TRBD2. J lost 6 bases, V lost 8 bases, and 13 bases had no gene match. This CDR3 region has 15 residues. Germline-derived CDR1 and CDR2 are SGHAT and FQNNGV. The CDR3 here is CASLLGGLKGNIQYF. The CDR3 DNA reads TGTGCCAGCCTATTGGGAGGGCTCAAAGGAAACATTCAGTACTTC.

This clonotype occurred a few times. J is TRBJ2-1 and V is TRBV3-1; D is ambiguous. Germline V gene lookup returns CDR1 LGHDT and CDR2 YNNKEL (reference sequence). Trimming pared 1 base from V and 4 bases from J, leaving 8 bases between. CDR3 length: 14 amino acids. As DNA, the CDR3 is TGTGCCAGCAGCCAAGGTGGCGCTTACAATGAGCAGTTCTTC. This translates into CASSQGGAYNEQFF.

This clonotype appeared many times. This sequence joins TRBV5-5 and TRBJ2-7, with D uncertain. From germline, CDR1 is SGHKS and CDR2 YYEKEE (reference sequence). V shed 4 bases and J shed 2 bases, with 7 bases lying between them. The CDR3 has 12 amino acids. CDR3 protein: CASSPMAYEQYF. DNA for the CDR3: TGTGCCAGCAGCCCGATGGCCTACGAGCAGTACTTC.

This clonotype was seen many times. The J gene is TRBJ2-7, the V gene TRBV5-5; 10 bases align to TRBD1. J was trimmed by 4 bases and V by 4 bases; bases with no gene match: 5. The CDR3 loop spans 14 amino acids. Looked up from germline, CDR1 is SGHKS and CDR2 is YYEKEE (reference sequence). CDR3 in DNA: TGTGCCAGCAGCATTGACAGGGGGCATTACGAGCAGTACTTC. Amino acids: CASSIDRGHYEQYF.